This TCR beta chain was profiled in a study of preoperative IRX-2 immunotherapy in early breast cancer. This clone came up once. The table came from immunoSEQ multiplex PCR; TCRdb's copy has only in-frame clones and leaves some out. This table holds tens of thousands of clones, approximately 80% found once. Per the germline V gene, CDR1 is MDHEN and CDR2 is SYDVKM. V dropped 4 bases and J dropped 1; count of bases not matched to a gene: 1. This CDR3 has 13 amino acids. The treatment is: preoperative locoregional IRX-2 cytokine immunotherapy. Here the sequenced sample was lymph node tissue, taken after IRX-2 immunotherapy. This TCR derives from a human donor with breast cancer. The chain uses TRBV28 and TRBJ2-7; 7 bases match TRBD2. CDR3 sequence (DNA): TGTGCCAGCAGTTGGGGGGGATCCTACGAGCAGTACTTC. It encodes CASSWGGSYEQYF.